The following is a T cell receptor (beta chain) sequence with its context. Trimming pared 0 bases from V and 2 bases from J, leaving 9 bases between. The CDR3 covers 15 residues. In germline, CDR1 is SGDLS, CDR2 YYNGEE. The repertoire was sequenced with immunoSEQ multiplex PCR; TCRdb's copy has only in-frame clones and lacks some. The profile covers some 2,000,000 clones, with about 94% appearing a single time and over 0.1% taken by the ten largest. This entry belongs to a study of shared clonotypes between healthy human individuals. The sample was naive CD4+ T cells sorted from blood. Subset reported: CD45RA+ positively selected. The V and J genes are TRBV9 and TRBJ2-1; D is possibly TRBD2 (6 bases). This TCR was recovered from a man aged 18 to 30 in good health. The CDR3 DNA follows: TGTGCCAGCAGCGTAGTAGCGGCGACCTACAATGAGCAGTTCTTC. Translation gives CASSVVAATYNEQFF.